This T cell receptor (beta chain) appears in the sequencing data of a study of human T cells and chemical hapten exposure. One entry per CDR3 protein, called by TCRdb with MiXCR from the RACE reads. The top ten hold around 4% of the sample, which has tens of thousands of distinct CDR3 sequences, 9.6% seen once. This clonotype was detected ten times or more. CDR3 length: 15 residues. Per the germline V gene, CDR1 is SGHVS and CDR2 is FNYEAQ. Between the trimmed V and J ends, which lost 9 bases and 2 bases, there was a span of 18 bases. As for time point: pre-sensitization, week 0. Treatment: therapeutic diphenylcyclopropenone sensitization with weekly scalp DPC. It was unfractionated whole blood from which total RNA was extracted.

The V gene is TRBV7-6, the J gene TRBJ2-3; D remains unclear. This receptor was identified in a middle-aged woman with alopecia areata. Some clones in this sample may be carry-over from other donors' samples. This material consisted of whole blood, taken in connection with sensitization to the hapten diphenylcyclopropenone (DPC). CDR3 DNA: TGTGCCAGTAGTTCGTGGCCGGTAATCACAGATACGCAGTATTTT. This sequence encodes CASSSWPVITDTQYF.